These 30 T cell receptor beta chains came from one sample sequenced in a study of blood T cell repertoires in COVID-19 (dated by TCRdb to the early 2020s). The library was built by means of the immunoSEQ multiplex PCR assay. TCRdb stores this immuneACCESS table with in-frame sequences only. Part of the clones is absent; in the studies checked, under half of the shortfall reflects unresolved V genes, and no reason is known for the rest. A total of 84,000 or so clones appear in this sample, roughly four fifths of them only once. Together, the top ten hold 13% of the sample. The sequenced sample consisted of peripheral blood. The source of these receptors is a human donor in a cohort sampled during active COVID-19.

CDR3 in amino acids: CAIRSGGSTDTQYF. In nucleotides, the CDR3 is TGTGCCATCAGAAGCGGGGGAAGCACAGATACGCAGTATTTT. The chain joins TRBV10-3 to TRBJ2-3; TRBD2 aligns across 8 bases. Losses at the gene ends were 6 bases for V and 0 bases for J; bases not matched to a gene: 2. In germline, CDR1 is ENHRY, CDR2 SYGVKD. This CDR3 spans 14 amino acids.

The V call is TRBV4-1, the J call TRBJ1-5; TRBD1 is a possible D gene (6 bases). Between the trimmed V and J ends, which lost 1 base and 1 base, there was a span of 17 bases. Germline CDR1 and CDR2: MGHRA and YSYEKL. The CDR3 contains 18 residues. DNA for the CDR3: TGCGCCAGCAGCCAAGGGAGAGGGGGGGTCTTCAGCAATCAGCCCCAGCATTTT. This gives the protein CASSQGRGGVFSNQPQHF.

This clone was counted once. The chain carries TRBV7-3 and TRBJ1-1, with 9 bases identical to TRBD1. Trimming took 5 bases from V and 4 from J; bases not matched to a gene: 5. This CDR3 region has 14 residues. From germline, CDR1 is SGHTA and CDR2 FQGTGA. CDR3: CASSVQGASTEAFF. The DNA for the CDR3 is TGTGCCAGCAGCGTACAGGGGGCTAGCACTGAAGCTTTCTTT.

The chain carries TRBV5-1 and TRBJ2-3; D is perhaps TRBD2 (5 bases). Germline V gives CDR1 SGHRS, CDR2 YFSETQ. V was clipped by 0 bases and J by 5 bases, with 10 bases between them. The CDR3 extends over 14 amino acids. CDR3 protein: CASSLGDEGDTQYF. DNA for the CDR3: TGCGCCAGCAGCTTGGGTGATGAGGGAGATACGCAGTATTTT.

The V and J genes are TRBV5-6 and TRBJ1-1, with TRBD1 matching 9 bases. The V gene end was trimmed by 3 bases and the J gene end by 4 bases; junction bases not matched to a gene: 10. Per the germline V gene, CDR1 is SGHDT and CDR2 is YYEEEE. The CDR3 loop spans 16 amino acids. The CDR3 here is CASSSRRDRDFTEAFF. The CDR3 bases are TGTGCCAGCAGCTCTAGGCGGGACAGGGATTTCACTGAAGCTTTCTTT. Drawing the rest from reference TRBV5-6 and TRBJ1-1, the complete variable domain is DAGVTQSPTHLIKTRGQQVTLRCSPKSGHDTVSWYQQALGQGPQFIFQYYEEEERQRGNFPDRFSGHQFPNYSSELNVNALLLGDSALYLCASSSRRDRDFTEAFFGQGTRLTVV.

This clone was seen more than once but under ten times. The genes are TRBV2 and TRBJ1-1, with D maybe TRBD1 (5 bases). CDR3 size: 13 residues. Between the trimmed V and J ends, which lost 6 bases and 8 bases, there was a span of 16 bases. The V gene's germline CDR1 is SNHLY and CDR2 FYNNEI. In DNA form, the CDR3 reads TGTGCCAGCAGCACGTTCAGGGTCGGGGAAGCTTTCTTT. Translating gives CASSTFRVGEAFF. Together with reference TRBV2 and TRBJ1-1, the CDR3 gives the full variable domain: EPEVTQTPSHQVTQMGQEVILRCVPISNHLYFYWYRQILGQKVEFLVSFYNNEISEKSEIFDDQFSVERPDGSNFTLKIRSTKLEDSAMYFCASSTFRVGEAFFGQGTRLTVV.

Only a few counts were recorded for this clone. The gene calls are TRBV12-3 or TRBV12-4 and TRBJ2-1, with D possibly matching TRBD1 (5 bases). The CDR3 spans 13 residues. The ends were cut back, 2 bases at V and 10 bases at J, with 12 bases in the middle. CDR3 residues: CASSLMATGEQFF. The CDR3 DNA follows: TGTGCCAGCAGTTTAATGGCTACAGGAGAGCAGTTCTTC.

DNA of the CDR3: TGTGCCAGCAGCTCGGGACAGGGGACTAATGAAAAACTGTTTTTT. Its translation: CASSSGQGTNEKLFF. The chain employs TRBV5-4 and TRBJ1-4; 10 bases fit TRBD1. Germline CDR1 and CDR2: SGHNT and YYREEE (reference sequence). The CDR3 is made up of 15 amino acids. The V and J ends lost 3 bases and 2 bases, in that order; junction bases with no gene match: 1.

The chain recombines TRBV15 with TRBJ2-3; maybe TRBD1 (5 bases). Trimming pared 0 bases from V and 5 bases from J, leaving 12 bases between. In germline, CDR1 is LNHNV, CDR2 YYDKDF (reference sequence). This CDR3 is 15 amino acids long. In nucleotides, the CDR3 is TGTGCCACCAGCAGAGACAGGGTTCCCAGAGATACGCAGTATTTT. Its translation is CATSRDRVPRDTQYF.

The gene calls are TRBV23-1 and TRBJ2-7; a possible D gene is TRBD2 (6 bases). TRBV23-1 is designated an ORF whose function remains uncertain. There are 17 residues in the CDR3. V lost 4 bases to trimming and J lost 5 bases, with 24 bases between them. The CDR3 DNA reads as TGCGCCAGCAGTCGCCACCCCGGGGTTGGGGGGTCCCACGAGCAGTACTTC. This translates into CASSRHPGVGGSHEQYF.

This clone was counted only a few times. The V and J genes are TRBV29-1 and TRBJ1-1; TRBD1 agrees at 8 bases. Trimming cost V 8 bases and J 0 bases; bases outside gene matches: 11. The CDR3 length is 15 residues. Germline V gives CDR1 SQVTM, CDR2 ANQGSEA. CDR3 loop: CSSSGGWGMNTEAFF. The CDR3 coding sequence is TGCAGCTCCTCAGGGGGCTGGGGTATGAACACTGAAGCTTTCTTT.

This clone was recorded many times. The rearrangement uses TRBV9 and TRBJ2-1, with a tentative D call TRBD1 (6 bases). The V gene lost 3 bases and the J gene lost 3 bases, with 19 bases spanning the gap. This CDR3 has 17 amino acids. Germline V gene lookup returns CDR1 SGDLS and CDR2 YYNGEE. CDR3 nucleotides: TGTGCCAGCAGCGCGACCAGGGGACCAGCTTACTACAATGAGCAGTTCTTC. This codes for CASSATRGPAYYNEQFF.

The rearrangement uses TRBV5-1 and TRBJ1-6; 7 bases are a match to TRBD1. The CDR3 runs to 14 residues. J gave up 10 bases and V 4 bases, and 8 bases lay outside the gene matches. Germline V lookup: CDR1 SGHRS, CDR2 YFSETQ. The CDR3 DNA follows: TGCGCCAGCAGCCAGGGACAGCCTAGGTCACCCCTCCACTTT. Translation: CASSQGQPRSPLHF.

This clone occurred a few times. J is TRBJ1-1 and V is TRBV19; possibly TRBD1 for D (5 bases). Germline CDR1 reads LNHDA; CDR2 reads SQIVND (reference sequence). Trimming took off 6 bases at V and 6 bases at J, with 23 bases between the two ends. This CDR3 has 16 amino acids. CDR3 nucleotide sequence: TGTGCCAGTAGCCACACCCGGCGGGGCGGCTTTTCTGAAGCTTTCTTT. Protein: CASSHTRRGGFSEAFF.

In this sample, this clone turned up a few times. J is TRBJ2-2 and V is TRBV6-5; TRBD1 is a possible D gene (5 bases). The germline gives CDR1 MNHEY, CDR2 SVGAGI. This CDR3 has 15 amino acids. Trimming removed 2 bases at V and 1 base at J, with 8 bases between. DNA for the CDR3: TGTGCCAGCAGTTACGGCAGGGAGAACACCGGGGAGCTGTTTTTT. Translated, it gives CASSYGRENTGELFF.

The chain recombines TRBV7-9 with TRBJ1-6; possible D gene TRBD1, 5 bases. Looked up from germline, CDR1 is SEHNR and CDR2 is FQNEAQ (reference sequence). V lost 3 bases, J lost 8 bases, and 11 bases lay in between. There are 14 residues in the CDR3. The CDR3 loop is CASSFSGGYSPLHF. The CDR3 nucleotides are TGTGCCAGCAGCTTCTCGGGGGGATATTCACCCCTCCACTTT.

The chain employs TRBV9 and TRBJ1-2; tentatively, D is TRBD1 (6 bases). Between the trimmed V and J ends, which lost 3 bases and 4 bases, there was a span of 13 bases. The germline CDR1 and CDR2 sequences are SGDLS and YYNGEE. CDR3 size: 14 residues. CDR3 DNA sequence: TGTGCCAGCAGCGAACAGGGCGATCTCTATGGCTACACCTTC. This gives the protein CASSEQGDLYGYTF.

This clone was counted once. The gene calls are TRBV18 and TRBJ1-2, with D possibly TRBD1 on 5 matching bases. The length of the CDR3 is 15 residues. Germline V lookup: CDR1 KGHSH, CDR2 LQKENI. Trimming removed 3 bases from V and 0 bases from J, with 11 bases in between. The CDR3: CASSPRQNSNYGYTF. The DNA for the CDR3 is TGTGCCAGCTCACCGCGACAGAACTCTAACTATGGCTACACCTTC.

The V and J genes are TRBV7-2 and TRBJ2-5; weak D call: TRBD1 (5 bases). This CDR3 has 16 amino acids. The V gene lost 1 base and the J gene lost 1 base, with 13 bases spanning the gap. CDR1 and CDR2 from the germline V gene are SGHTA and FQGNSA. The CDR3 is CASSLGSGSGQETQYF. The CDR3 bases are TGTGCCAGCAGCTTAGGTTCAGGGTCGGGCCAAGAGACCCAGTACTTC.

V is TRBV14 and J is TRBJ2-3; no definite D call. With 4 bases removed from V and 1 base from J, the gap between germline ends came to 15 bases. The CDR3 runs to 16 residues. Germline loops: CDR1 SGHDN, CDR2 FVKESK. The CDR3 DNA reads TGTGCCAGCAGCCCGCCTAGATCCGCCTGCACAGATACGCAGTATTTT. This encodes CASSPPRSACTDTQYF.

This clone was detected only once. V is TRBV5-1 and J is TRBJ2-5, with unresolved D. The V gene's germline CDR1 is SGHRS and CDR2 YFSETQ. This CDR3 contains 14 residues. V shed 4 bases and J shed 2 bases, with 12 bases lying between them. CDR3 coding DNA: TGCGCCAGCAGCATTGGCGGTCCACAAGAGACCCAGTACTTC. It is translated as CASSIGGPQETQYF.

The gene calls are TRBV5-4 and TRBJ2-5, with 7 bases matching TRBD1. The V and J ends lost 4 bases and 2 bases, in that order; junction bases with no gene match: 2. This CDR3 is 13 amino acids long. Germline CDR1 is SGHNT and CDR2 is YYREEE (reference sequence). In DNA form, the CDR3 reads TGTGCCAGCAGCCAGGGACAGCAAGAGACCCAGTACTTC. Translation: CASSQGQQETQYF.

This clone was recorded once. In DNA, the CDR3 is TGTGCCAGCAGTGAGAGGCAGGGCTACGAGCAGTACTTC. Its protein product is CASSERQGYEQYF. This chain links TRBV6-1 with TRBJ2-7; a possible D gene is TRBD1 (5 bases). The CDR3 covers 13 residues. Trimming left V 3 bases short and J 3 bases short, with 9 bases between. The germline gives CDR1 MNHNS, CDR2 SASEGT.

This clone has more than one count but fewer than ten. The rearrangement joins TRBV5-1 to TRBJ1-5; 7 nucleotides line up with TRBD1. V trimming: 2 bases; J trimming: 6 bases; junction bases outside the gene matches: 2. The V gene's germline CDR1 is SGHRS and CDR2 YFSETQ. The CDR3 consists of 13 residues. The DNA of the CDR3 is TGCGCCAGCAGCTTACAGGGGTTTCAGCCCCAGCATTTT. It is translated as CASSLQGFQPQHF.

The chain combines TRBV18 with TRBJ1-1; D may be TRBD1 (6 bases). The CDR3 covers 13 residues. Trimming removed 6 bases at V and 3 bases at J, with 11 bases between. Looked up from germline, CDR1 is KGHSH and CDR2 is LQKENI. DNA of the CDR3: TGTGCCAGCTCGGCGAACAGGGACACTGAAGCTTTCTTT. Protein sequence: CASSANRDTEAFF.

CDR3 sequence reads: CASSQGRTAGPNTEAFF. The CDR3 nucleotides read TGCGCCAGCAGCCAAGGACGGACAGCCGGTCCAAACACTGAAGCTTTCTTT. The V and J genes are TRBV4-1 and TRBJ1-1, with D tentatively TRBD1 (6 bases). From germline, CDR1 is MGHRA and CDR2 YSYEKL. This CDR3 has 17 residues. The ends were cut back, 1 base at V and 2 bases at J, with 17 bases in the middle.

The V call is TRBV5-1, the J call TRBJ2-5, with 7 nucleotides matching TRBD1. The CDR3 spans 14 residues. The ends lost 4 bases at V and 4 bases at J; junction bases unmatched: 7. Looked up from germline, CDR1 is SGHRS and CDR2 is YFSETQ. CDR3 coding DNA: TGCGCCAGCAGCGACTACAGGGGTGCAGAGACCCAGTACTTC. This translates into CASSDYRGAETQYF. Based on the CDR3 plus reference TRBV5-1 and TRBJ2-5, the full variable domain is KAGVTQTPRYLIKTRGQQVTLSCSPISGHRSVSWYQQTPGQGLQFLFEYFSETQRNKGNFPGRFSGRQFSNSRSEMNVSTLELGDSALYLCASSDYRGAETQYFGPGTRLLVL.

The V gene is TRBV6-1, the J gene TRBJ2-1, with D maybe TRBD1 (5 bases). CDR1 MNHNS and CDR2 SASEGT come from the germline V gene. CDR3 length: 11 residues. V was shortened by 2 bases and J by 12 bases, with 8 bases between the two germline ends. The CDR3 coding sequence is TGTGCCAGCAGTGAAATAAGGGGGCAGTTCTTC. Its protein is CASSEIRGQFF.

A few counts support this clone. The V and J genes are TRBV7-3 and TRBJ1-6; TRBD1 agrees at 7 bases. The J segment lost 4 bases and the V segment lost 1 base, leaving 1 base of the junction unmatched. In germline, CDR1 is SGHTA, CDR2 FQGTGA. This CDR3 spans 15 amino acids. CDR3 sequence reads: CASSLMGQYNSPLHF. DNA for the CDR3: TGTGCCAGCAGCTTAATGGGACAGTATAATTCACCCCTCCACTTT.

The chain couples TRBV18 to TRBJ2-4, with unresolved D. CDR1 and CDR2 (germline): KGHSH, LQKENI. This CDR3 is built from 14 residues. V was cut by 4 bases and J by 1 base, with 8 bases left in between. CDR3 region: CASSRLQAKNIQYF. The CDR3 bases are TGTGCCAGCTCACGCCTTCAGGCCAAAAACATTCAGTACTTC.